This T cell receptor (beta chain) was recorded in a study of T cell clonotyping in hematopoietic cell transplantation. Regarding the study as a whole: Pathologically expanded recipient clonotypes increased progressively from day 30 to day 180 as diversity fell.

Assay: immunoSEQ multiplex PCR; the TCRdb copy retains only in-frame clones and omits some. The sample carries tens of thousands of clones, just over 85% recorded once. Documented time point: recipient sample about 28 days before transplant, after cytoreduction. Blood collection times were about day -28 and days 30, 100, 180 posttransplant. This clone rates as large. Its antigen remains unknown. Sequenced material: peripheral blood mononuclear cells, taken before stem cell transplant. This clonotype was obtained from a man aged 55 to 70 with biphenotypic leukemia. Some clones in this sample may be carry-over from other donors' samples.

CDR3 loop: CASSFDTFSSYEQYF. The CDR3, as DNA: TGTGCCAGCAGTTTTGACACTTTTTCCTCCTACGAGCAGTACTTC. The V and J genes are TRBV27 and TRBJ2-7, with D uncertain. CDR3 length equals 15 residues. V gave up 3 bases and J gave up 0 bases, with 12 bases separating them. CDR1 and CDR2 (germline): MNHEY, SMNVEV (reference sequence).